These T cell receptor beta chains were read from a single sample in a study of identical twins. TCRdb ran MiXCR on the 5' RACE reads and lists one entry per CDR3 protein. The data show about 220,000 distinct CDR3 sequences, with 7.5% seen just once and about 1.9% held by the top ten. This sample also belongs to another study, concerning yellow fever vaccine responses in identical twins.

Sequencing used memory (CD45RO+) T cells sorted from blood. The receptor set was obtained from a woman in her late teens or twenties in good health. Each CDR3 is given with its conserved first and last residue. Fields, in order: CDR3 DNA, CDR3 protein, clone size, V gene, D gene, J gene. The D gene is left open where the match is weak. A clone size is listed for some rows: how often the clone was seen (once, few, many), or a class if it is expanded.

CDR3nt: TGTGCCAGCAAAAAACAGAACCAAGAGACCCAGTACTTC; CDR3aa: CASKKQNQETQYF; abundance: many; v_gene: TRBV12-3/TRBV12-4; d_gene: NA; j_gene: TRBJ2-5
CDR3nt: TGTGCCAGCAGGGACCTAGCGGGAGGGCCACATGAGCAGTTCTTC; CDR3aa: CASRDLAGGPHEQFF; abundance: many; v_gene: TRBV2; d_gene: TRBD2; j_gene: TRBJ2-1
CDR3nt: TGCGCCAGCAGCCGGCCGGGACTAGATCAAGAGACCCAGTACTTC; CDR3aa: CASSRPGLDQETQYF; abundance: NA; v_gene: TRBV4-1; d_gene: TRBD2; j_gene: TRBJ2-5
CDR3nt: TGCAGCGTGGGGACTGAGAACACCGGGGAGCTGTTTTTT; CDR3aa: CSVGTENTGELFF; abundance: many; v_gene: TRBV29-1; d_gene: NA; j_gene: TRBJ2-2
CDR3nt: TGTGCCAGCAGTAAAGGACTAGCGGGGAACGCGAACACCGGGGAGCTGTTTTTT; CDR3aa: CASSKGLAGNANTGELFF; abundance: few; v_gene: TRBV6-1; d_gene: TRBD2; j_gene: TRBJ2-2
CDR3nt: TGTGCCACCAGCAGAGAAAGGCCAGGGGACCCCTCTGGGGCCAACGTCCTGACTTTC; CDR3aa: CATSRERPGDPSGANVLTF; abundance: many; v_gene: TRBV15; d_gene: NA; j_gene: TRBJ2-6
CDR3nt: TGTGCCAGCACCTCCCTCGAGGGGGGTAGTTCCAAAAACATTCAGTACTTC; CDR3aa: CASTSLEGGSSKNIQYF; abundance: many; v_gene: TRBV6-1; d_gene: NA; j_gene: TRBJ2-4
CDR3nt: TGTGCCATCAGTGACGGCTTCCAAGAGACCCAGTACTTC; CDR3aa: CAISDGFQETQYF; abundance: many; v_gene: TRBV10-3; d_gene: NA; j_gene: TRBJ2-5
CDR3nt: TGTGCCAGCAGCGAGCGACAGGGGGCCCGGGAGACCCAGTACTTC; CDR3aa: CASSERQGARETQYF; abundance: NA; v_gene: TRBV7-9; d_gene: TRBD1; j_gene: TRBJ2-5
CDR3nt: TGTGCCAGCAGTTTAAGGGGATGGGGGTATCAGCCCCAGCATTTT; CDR3aa: CASSLRGWGYQPQHF; abundance: many; v_gene: TRBV12-3/TRBV12-4; d_gene: NA; j_gene: TRBJ1-5
CDR3nt: TGTGCCAGCAGTTTCCTGGACAGGGGAACAGATACGCAGTATTTT; CDR3aa: CASSFLDRGTDTQYF; abundance: many; v_gene: TRBV28; d_gene: TRBD1; j_gene: TRBJ2-3
CDR3nt: TGTGCCAGCAGCGTAGGACAGGGGGCCTCCTACAATGAGCAGTACTTC; CDR3aa: CASSVGQGASYNEQYF; abundance: NA; v_gene: TRBV9; d_gene: TRBD1; j_gene: TRBJ2-7
CDR3nt: TGTGCCAGCAGCTTAGGGGTAGGGAACTATGGCTACACCTTC; CDR3aa: CASSLGVGNYGYTF; abundance: many; v_gene: TRBV7-2; d_gene: NA; j_gene: TRBJ1-2
CDR3nt: TGTGCCAGCAGTGACGAGTTTGAGCAGTTCTTC; CDR3aa: CASSDEFEQFF; abundance: many; v_gene: TRBV6-4; d_gene: NA; j_gene: TRBJ2-1
CDR3nt: TGTGCCAGCTCAGGGGCAGACAAAACAGATACGCAGTATTTT; CDR3aa: CASSGADKTDTQYF; abundance: NA; v_gene: TRBV18; d_gene: NA; j_gene: TRBJ2-3
CDR3nt: TGCGCCAGCAGCTTGGCTAGTGCAACTAATGAAAAACTGTTTTTT; CDR3aa: CASSLASATNEKLFF; abundance: many; v_gene: TRBV5-1; d_gene: NA; j_gene: TRBJ1-4